This TCR beta chain stems from a study of T cell responses to AZD1222 COVID-19 vaccine. Overall study results and limits: Researchers took repertoire samples only after the peak T cell response had come. At 160-218 and 743-854, vaccine-associated CD4 TCRs were dominant, and they spanned spike. AZD1222 recipients seropositive at baseline numbered only six.

The method was immunoSEQ multiplex PCR; TCRdb's version includes in-frame clones alone and lacks a portion of them. Here the sample spans about 130,000 clones, more than 80% being singletons. In regard to this clone: Its antigen is not known.

Sequencing used peripheral blood, obtained on day 0 of AZD1222 vaccination. The receptor's source is an adult in good health.

The chain's CDR3 is CAIRDRGGSNQPQHF. CDR3 sequence (DNA): TGTGCCATCAGAGACAGGGGCGGAAGCAATCAGCCCCAGCATTTT. This chain links TRBV10-3 with TRBJ1-5, with TRBD1 matching over 8 bases. This CDR3 has 15 residues. J gave up 1 base and V 6 bases, and 5 bases lay outside the gene matches. Germline V gene lookup returns CDR1 ENHRY and CDR2 SYGVKD.